These 29 T cell receptor beta chains originate from one sample sequenced in a study of shared clonotypes between healthy human individuals (dated by TCRdb to 2019 to 2021). Libraries were constructed by the immunoSEQ multiplex PCR assay. As stored in TCRdb, this immuneACCESS dataset retains in-frame rearrangements with V and J assigned. A fraction of the clones does not appear; measured against another copy, unresolved V genes explain less than half of the discrepancy, and the remainder lacks a known reason. The table for this sample lists approximately 2.1 million clones; more than 80% of them were counted only once. Roughly 0.36% of the sample is held by the ten biggest clonotypes. What was sequenced was naive CD4+ T cells from PBMCs. The sample's cell subset or site label, decoded: CD45RA+ positively selected. All receptors derive from a young man in good health. Some clones in this sample may be carry-over from other donors' samples.

The chain has TRBV6-5 and TRBJ2-7; 14 bases map to TRBD2. CDR3 length: 15 residues. V trimming: 2 bases; J trimming: 10 bases; junction bases outside the gene matches: 7. CDR1 and CDR2 (germline): MNHEY, SVGAGI. The CDR3 DNA reads TGTGCCAGCAGTTACACCGGGACTAGCGGGAGCCCTCAGTACTTC. It yields the protein CASSYTGTSGSPQYF.

The chain recombines TRBV4-2 with TRBJ1-3; 10 nucleotides agree with TRBD1. Trimming at V came to 4 bases and at J to 3 bases, leaving 6 bases not matched to a gene. The CDR3 consists of 16 residues. The V gene's germline CDR1 is LGHNA and CDR2 YNFKEQ. This CDR3 reads CASSPRDRGGGNTIYF. As DNA, the CDR3 is TGTGCCAGCAGCCCCCGGGACAGGGGCGGTGGAAACACCATATATTTT.

CDR3 loop: CASSMGSRDRGRGTEAFF. Written as DNA, the CDR3 is TGTGCCAGTAGTATGGGGTCCCGGGACAGGGGGCGGGGAACTGAAGCTTTCTTT. The V gene is TRBV19, the J gene TRBJ1-1; the match to TRBD1 covers 12 bases. Trimming cost V 3 bases and J 5 bases; bases outside gene matches: 13. Germline CDR1 and CDR2: LNHDA and SQIVND (reference sequence). The CDR3 length is 18 residues.

The V and J genes are TRBV9 and TRBJ2-1, with 10 bases matching TRBD2. CDR3 length: 16 amino acids. The V gene's germline CDR1 is SGDLS and CDR2 YYNGEE. J gave up 1 base and V 3 bases, and 4 bases lay outside the gene matches. CDR3 bases: TGTGCCAGCAGCGAACGGACTAGCGGATCCTACAATGAGCAGTTCTTC. Translating it yields CASSERTSGSYNEQFF.

The chain recombines TRBV5-5 with TRBJ1-5, with no clear D. Trimming took off 2 bases at V and 7 bases at J, with 10 bases between the two ends. Germline values: CDR1 SGHKS, CDR2 YYEKEE (reference sequence). The CDR3 has 13 residues. The CDR3 loop reads CASSFEGWQPQHF. For the CDR3, the DNA is TGTGCCAGCAGCTTTGAAGGATGGCAGCCCCAGCATTTT. The complete variable domain, with remaining parts taken from reference TRBV5-5 and TRBJ1-5, reads DAGVTQSPTHLIKTRGQQVTLRCSPISGHKSVSWYQQVLGQGPQFIFQYYEKEERGRGNFPDRFSARQFPNYSSELNVNALLLGDSALYLCASSFEGWQPQHFGDGTRLSIL.

The J gene is TRBJ1-1, the V gene TRBV27; no definite D call. The V end lost 7 bases, the J end lost 2 bases, and 11 bases lay between the germline ends. Germline V lookup: CDR1 MNHEY, CDR2 SMNVEV (reference sequence). CDR3 length equals 13 residues. CDR3 residues: CASKLRFNTEAFF. For the CDR3, the DNA is TGTGCCAGCAAACTTCGATTTAACACTGAAGCTTTCTTT.

V gene TRBV28 combines with J gene TRBJ2-1; 8 nucleotides line up with TRBD2. There are 17 residues in the CDR3. Germline V gene lookup returns CDR1 MDHEN and CDR2 SYDVKM. Trimming took 4 bases from V and 4 from J; bases not matched to a gene: 12. The CDR3, as DNA: TGTGCCAGCAGTTCCTACGGGACTAGGCAGCCATACAATGAGCAGTTCTTC. It specifies CASSSYGTRQPYNEQFF.

The rearrangement uses TRBV6-5 and TRBJ1-2; D is ambiguous. The CDR3 extends over 14 amino acids. Germline CDR1 is MNHEY and CDR2 is SVGAGI. Trimming stripped 0 bases from V and 2 bases from J, with 7 bases between. The CDR3: CASSYSPGNYGYTF. CDR3 coding DNA: TGTGCCAGCAGTTACTCACCGGGGAACTATGGCTACACCTTC.

The V gene is TRBV9, the J gene TRBJ2-2; TRBD1 might be the D (6 bases). The germline CDR1 and CDR2 sequences are SGDLS and YYNGEE. V was shortened by 2 bases and J by 2 bases, with 13 bases between the two germline ends. The length of the CDR3 is 16 residues. The CDR3: CASSVSGHPNTGELFF. The CDR3 DNA reads TGTGCCAGCAGCGTCTCGGGACATCCAAACACCGGGGAGCTGTTTTTT.

The chain employs TRBV19 and TRBJ2-7, with 11 nucleotides matching TRBD1. V was pared by 3 bases and J by 5 bases, with 3 bases of the junction left unmatched. The CDR3 covers 14 residues. The germline V gene has CDR1 LNHDA and CDR2 SQIVND (reference sequence). The CDR3 region is CASSIRTGGDEQYF. For the CDR3, the DNA is TGTGCCAGTAGTATCCGGACAGGGGGCGACGAGCAGTACTTC.

This chain uses TRBV7-9 with TRBJ2-7; maybe TRBD1 (6 bases). The germline V gene encodes CDR1 SEHNR and CDR2 FQNEAQ (reference sequence). The CDR3 contains 12 residues. V was pared by 4 bases and J by 6 bases, with 10 bases between. As DNA, the CDR3 is TGTGCCAGCAGCTCCGGGACAACCGAGCAGTACTTC. Its translation is CASSSGTTEQYF.

The V gene is TRBV28, the J gene TRBJ2-1; weak D call: TRBD2 (6 bases). Trimming left V 5 bases short and J 1 base short, with 12 bases between. The CDR3 totals 15 residues. Germline-derived CDR1 and CDR2 are MDHEN and SYDVKM. The CDR3 region has the DNA TGTGCCAGCAGTCCGTCGGGGGAGTCCTACAATGAGCAGTTCTTC. The encoded protein is CASSPSGESYNEQFF.

The chain employs TRBV7-9 and TRBJ2-3; the D gene is possibly TRBD1 (6 bases). The CDR3 is 13 residues long. Germline CDR1 SEHNR, CDR2 FQNEAQ (reference sequence). Trimming removed 5 bases from V and 6 bases from J, with 12 bases in between. CDR3 nucleotide sequence: TGTGCCAGCAGCCAGGGGTTAGGGGATACGCAGTATTTT. It specifies CASSQGLGDTQYF.

This sequence joins TRBV7-2 and TRBJ2-7; 7 bases line up with TRBD2. The trim removed 0 bases at V and 0 bases at J, leaving 8 bases unmatched. The V gene's germline CDR1 is SGHTA and CDR2 FQGNSA. The CDR3 is made up of 17 amino acids. In DNA form, the CDR3 reads TGTGCCAGCAGCTTAGCGGGGGGTCTAGCGGACTCCTACGAGCAGTACTTC. This translates into CASSLAGGLADSYEQYF.

The rearrangement links TRBV5-1 to TRBJ2-3, with D perhaps being TRBD1 or TRBD2 (5 bases each). Germline CDR1 SGHRS, CDR2 YFSETQ. This CDR3 is 17 amino acids long. V shed 4 bases and J shed 1 base, with 19 bases lying between them. The CDR3 sequence is CASSADSGSQGTDTQYF. The CDR3 DNA is TGCGCCAGCAGCGCCGACAGCGGATCCCAGGGCACAGATACGCAGTATTTT. Combining the CDR3 with reference TRBV5-1 and TRBJ2-3 gives the whole variable domain KAGVTQTPRYLIKTRGQQVTLSCSPISGHRSVSWYQQTPGQGLQFLFEYFSETQRNKGNFPGRFSGRQFSNSRSEMNVSTLELGDSALYLCASSADSGSQGTDTQYFGPGTRLTVL.

J is TRBJ2-7 and V is TRBV4-1; the D call may be TRBD1 or TRBD2 (5 bases each). V shed 3 bases and J shed 3 bases, with 18 bases lying between them. The CDR3 consists of 16 residues. In germline, CDR1 is MGHRA, CDR2 YSYEKL. CDR3 in DNA: TGCGCCAGCAGCCAGGGTAGGGACCGGAGAAACTACGAGCAGTACTTC. It specifies CASSQGRDRRNYEQYF.

To note about this clone: The identical CDR3 is also encoded by other nucleotide sequences in the sample. J is TRBJ2-1 and V is TRBV18; TRBD2 matches 12 bases. Losses at the gene ends were 3 bases for V and 5 bases for J; bases not matched to a gene: 2. CDR3 size: 15 residues. Germline lookup yields CDR1 KGHSH and CDR2 LQKENI. The CDR3 spells CASSPSSGRDNEQFF. Here the CDR3 DNA reads TGTGCCAGCTCACCTTCTAGCGGGAGGGACAATGAGCAGTTCTTC.

This clone has just one count. The chain recombines TRBV9 with TRBJ2-7; no clear D. The CDR3 extends over 14 amino acids. Germline CDR1 reads SGDLS; CDR2 reads YYNGEE. Trimming pared 2 bases from V and 2 bases from J, leaving 11 bases between. CDR3: CASSVDFGAYEQYF. The CDR3 region has the DNA TGTGCCAGCAGCGTGGATTTTGGGGCCTACGAGCAGTACTTC. Drawing the rest from reference TRBV9 and TRBJ2-7, the complete variable domain is DSGVTQTPKHLITATGQRVTLRCSPRSGDLSVYWYQQSLDQGLQFLIQYYNGEERAKGNILERFSAQQFPDLHSELNLSSLELGDSALYFCASSVDFGAYEQYFGPGTRLTVT.

This rearrangement joins TRBV5-6 to TRBJ2-1; 10 bases are shared with TRBD2. Germline loops: CDR1 SGHDT, CDR2 YYEEEE. Unmatched junction bases numbered 14, after V lost 1 base and J lost 7 bases. The CDR3 covers 18 residues. In nucleotides, the CDR3 is TGTGCCAGCAGCTTGTTCGGGCTAGCGGGAGTCGCGGGTAATGAGCAGTTCTTC. Protein product: CASSLFGLAGVAGNEQFF.

The V call is TRBV5-1, the J call TRBJ2-5; TRBD2 is a possible D gene (5 bases). CDR3 length equals 14 residues. Germline lookup yields CDR1 SGHRS and CDR2 YFSETQ. V lost 1 base to trimming and J lost 2 bases, with 9 bases between them. The CDR3 DNA is TGCGCCAGCAGCTTGACTAGTCTGCAAGAGACCCAGTACTTC. Protein: CASSLTSLQETQYF.

The chain carries TRBV10-2 and TRBJ2-1, with TRBD2 matching over 10 bases. The CDR3 is 14 amino acids. Per the germline V gene, CDR1 is WSHSY and CDR2 is SAAADI. J lost 9 bases, V lost 8 bases, and 10 bases had no gene match. This CDR3 is CASRGLAGDVEQFF. CDR3 nucleotide sequence: TGCGCCAGCCGAGGGCTAGCGGGAGATGTTGAGCAGTTCTTC.

As concerns this clone: Other DNA sequences of this sample code for an identical CDR3. The chain recombines TRBV27 with TRBJ1-3; D is unresolved. CDR1 and CDR2 (germline): MNHEY, SMNVEV (reference sequence). Trimming stripped 2 bases from V and 0 bases from J, with 5 bases between. This CDR3 contains 14 residues. The CDR3 DNA is TGTGCCAGCAGTTTAACGGGCTCTGGAAACACCATATATTTT. This encodes CASSLTGSGNTIYF.

This chain links TRBV7-9 with TRBJ1-1; D might be TRBD1 (5 bases). The CDR3 consists of 11 residues. Per germline, CDR1 SEHNR and CDR2 FQNEAQ (reference sequence). Trimming pared 4 bases from V and 10 bases from J, leaving 10 bases between. The CDR3 DNA follows: TGTGCCAGCAGCTCAAAGGGACTAGCTTTCTTT. It yields the protein CASSSKGLAFF.

The chain joins TRBV9 to TRBJ2-7; D may be TRBD1 (6 bases). The germline V and J ends were trimmed by 0 bases and 0 bases, with 13 bases remaining between them. This CDR3 contains 16 residues. Germline CDR1 and CDR2: SGDLS and YYNGEE. The CDR3 nucleotides are TGTGCCAGCAGCGTAGGGACAGAACCGTCCTCCTACGAGCAGTACTTC. It codes for CASSVGTEPSSYEQYF.

This clone showed up just once. Other DNA sequences in this specimen translate into the identical CDR3. The J gene is TRBJ1-2, the V gene TRBV28; D not certain. V shed 3 bases and J shed 8 bases, with 10 bases lying between them. This CDR3 has 12 residues. Germline-derived CDR1 and CDR2 are MDHEN and SYDVKM. The CDR3 is CASSFAGYGYTF. The CDR3 coding sequence is TGTGCCAGCAGTTTCGCCGGGTACGGCTACACCTTC.

The gene calls are TRBV18 and TRBJ2-7, with 7 nucleotides matching TRBD2. The CDR3 extends over 17 amino acids. Looked up from germline, CDR1 is KGHSH and CDR2 is LQKENI. The V and J ends lost 2 bases and 0 bases, in that order; junction bases with no gene match: 10. The CDR3 is CASSPAREGPTSYEQYF. The CDR3 DNA follows: TGTGCCAGCTCACCAGCGAGGGAGGGCCCCACCTCCTACGAGCAGTACTTC.

The V and J genes are TRBV6-1 and TRBJ1-5, with D uncertain. The CDR3 loop spans 14 amino acids. The germline V gene encodes CDR1 MNHNS and CDR2 SASEGT. Trimming shortened V by 1 base and J by 4 bases, and 8 bases separated the two germline ends. The CDR3 bases are TGTGCCAGCAGTGAAGTTTTGCCGAATCAGCCCCAGCATTTT. Encoded protein: CASSEVLPNQPQHF.

CDR3 protein: CASSYKREGRYEQYF. In nucleotides, the CDR3 is TGTGCCAGTAGTTACAAGCGGGAGGGGCGCTACGAGCAGTACTTC. The chain links TRBV19 to TRBJ2-7; TRBD2 matches 10 bases. V shed 5 bases and J 3 bases; nucleotides not matched to a gene: 7. In germline, CDR1 is LNHDA, CDR2 SQIVND (reference sequence). The CDR3 length is 15 residues.

This chain uses TRBV6-1 with TRBJ2-7; 7 nucleotides line up with TRBD2. V lost 3 bases to trimming and J lost 2 bases; unmatched junction nucleotides: 7. The CDR3 extends over 15 amino acids. CDR1 MNHNS and CDR2 SASEGT come from the germline V gene. The CDR3, as DNA: TGTGCCAGCAGTGACGGCGGGAGCCGCACCTACGAGCAGTACTTC. This translates into CASSDGGSRTYEQYF.